This T cell receptor beta chain was sequenced for a study of TIL therapy for anti-PD-1-resistant metastatic lung cancer. Study background: Patients had a median age of around 56 years (range roughly 35-80). Whole-study results and caveats: Treatment-naive, never-smoker and oncogene-addicted patients were overrepresented in this highly selected cohort.

The libraries were made with immunoSEQ v3. The method was immunoSEQ multiplex PCR; TCRdb's version includes in-frame clones alone and lacks a portion of them. The repertoire holds 50,000 to 70,000 clones, with over 75% as singletons. Germline values: CDR1 SGHRS, CDR2 YFSETQ. With 0 bases removed from V and 4 bases from J, the gap between germline ends came to 11 bases. The CDR3 contains 16 residues. Notes on this clone: Its cognate antigen is unknown.

Time point specified: pre-treatment sample, taken before nivolumab and TIL therapy. Stage 4 NSCLC adults joined between late 2017 and 2020. The receptor's source is a person aged 25 to 80 with non-small cell lung cancer. The starting material was blood, obtained at baseline. The chain uses TRBV5-1 and TRBJ1-6, with no clear D. The CDR3 bases are TGCGCCAGCAGCTTGGAACCCGAGTTGTATAATTCACCCCTCCACTTT. This translates into CASSLEPELYNSPLHF.